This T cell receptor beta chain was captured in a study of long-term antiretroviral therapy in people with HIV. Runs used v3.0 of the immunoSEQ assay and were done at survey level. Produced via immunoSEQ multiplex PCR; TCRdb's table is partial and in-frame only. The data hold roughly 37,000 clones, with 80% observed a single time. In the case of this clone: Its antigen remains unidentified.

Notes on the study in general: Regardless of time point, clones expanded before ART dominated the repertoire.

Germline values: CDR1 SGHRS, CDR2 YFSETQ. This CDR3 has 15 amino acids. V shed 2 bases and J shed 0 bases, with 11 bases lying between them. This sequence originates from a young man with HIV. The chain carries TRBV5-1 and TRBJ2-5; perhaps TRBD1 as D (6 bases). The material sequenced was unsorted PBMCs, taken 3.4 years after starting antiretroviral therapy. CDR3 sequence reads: CASSFTGLDQETQYF. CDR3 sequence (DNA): TGCGCCAGCAGCTTTACAGGGTTAGACCAAGAGACCCAGTACTTC.